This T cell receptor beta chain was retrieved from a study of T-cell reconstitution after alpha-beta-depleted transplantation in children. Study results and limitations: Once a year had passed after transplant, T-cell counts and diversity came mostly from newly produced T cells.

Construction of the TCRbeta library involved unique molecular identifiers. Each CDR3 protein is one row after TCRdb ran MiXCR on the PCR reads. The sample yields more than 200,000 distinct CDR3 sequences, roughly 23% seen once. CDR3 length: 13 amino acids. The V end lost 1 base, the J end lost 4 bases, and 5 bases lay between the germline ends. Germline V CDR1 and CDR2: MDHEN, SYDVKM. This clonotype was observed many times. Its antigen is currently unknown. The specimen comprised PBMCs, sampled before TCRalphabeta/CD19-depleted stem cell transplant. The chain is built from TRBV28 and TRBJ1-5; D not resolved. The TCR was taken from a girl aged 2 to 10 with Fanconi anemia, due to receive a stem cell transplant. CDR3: CASSLLGNQPQHF. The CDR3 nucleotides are TGTGCCAGCAGTTTATTAGGGAATCAGCCCCAGCATTTT.